This paragraph covers one TCR beta chain sequence. Its target is unknown. This specimen comes from a study of blood T cells in healthy people across ages. General observations from the study: Higher diversity and more naive CD4+ cells were features of long-lived donors, compared to aged donors. Older age coincided with a roughly linear decline in TCR beta diversity per million T cells.

Together with a sample-barcoded 5' primer, a J-beta primer mix was included in a second PCR lasting about 7 to 12 cycles. Every sample gave at least 2.5 million paired-end reads containing CDR3. One entry per CDR3 protein, called by TCRdb with MiXCR from the 5' RACE reads. The sample consists of under 800,000 distinct CDR3 sequences, roughly 44% of them appearing once. After removal of 6 bases from V and 3 bases from J, the junction contained 9 bases not matched to a gene. CDR1 LGHDT and CDR2 YNNKEL come from the germline V gene (reference sequence). The CDR3 covers 15 residues. The genes are TRBV3-1 and TRBJ2-5; 8 bases are a match to TRBD2. The sample was blood. The receptor comes from a woman aged 55 to 70 in good health. The CDR3 nucleotides read TGTGCCAGCAGTCCCGGGGGTAGCGGGGAAGAGACCCAGTACTTC. Encoded protein: CASSPGGSGEETQYF.